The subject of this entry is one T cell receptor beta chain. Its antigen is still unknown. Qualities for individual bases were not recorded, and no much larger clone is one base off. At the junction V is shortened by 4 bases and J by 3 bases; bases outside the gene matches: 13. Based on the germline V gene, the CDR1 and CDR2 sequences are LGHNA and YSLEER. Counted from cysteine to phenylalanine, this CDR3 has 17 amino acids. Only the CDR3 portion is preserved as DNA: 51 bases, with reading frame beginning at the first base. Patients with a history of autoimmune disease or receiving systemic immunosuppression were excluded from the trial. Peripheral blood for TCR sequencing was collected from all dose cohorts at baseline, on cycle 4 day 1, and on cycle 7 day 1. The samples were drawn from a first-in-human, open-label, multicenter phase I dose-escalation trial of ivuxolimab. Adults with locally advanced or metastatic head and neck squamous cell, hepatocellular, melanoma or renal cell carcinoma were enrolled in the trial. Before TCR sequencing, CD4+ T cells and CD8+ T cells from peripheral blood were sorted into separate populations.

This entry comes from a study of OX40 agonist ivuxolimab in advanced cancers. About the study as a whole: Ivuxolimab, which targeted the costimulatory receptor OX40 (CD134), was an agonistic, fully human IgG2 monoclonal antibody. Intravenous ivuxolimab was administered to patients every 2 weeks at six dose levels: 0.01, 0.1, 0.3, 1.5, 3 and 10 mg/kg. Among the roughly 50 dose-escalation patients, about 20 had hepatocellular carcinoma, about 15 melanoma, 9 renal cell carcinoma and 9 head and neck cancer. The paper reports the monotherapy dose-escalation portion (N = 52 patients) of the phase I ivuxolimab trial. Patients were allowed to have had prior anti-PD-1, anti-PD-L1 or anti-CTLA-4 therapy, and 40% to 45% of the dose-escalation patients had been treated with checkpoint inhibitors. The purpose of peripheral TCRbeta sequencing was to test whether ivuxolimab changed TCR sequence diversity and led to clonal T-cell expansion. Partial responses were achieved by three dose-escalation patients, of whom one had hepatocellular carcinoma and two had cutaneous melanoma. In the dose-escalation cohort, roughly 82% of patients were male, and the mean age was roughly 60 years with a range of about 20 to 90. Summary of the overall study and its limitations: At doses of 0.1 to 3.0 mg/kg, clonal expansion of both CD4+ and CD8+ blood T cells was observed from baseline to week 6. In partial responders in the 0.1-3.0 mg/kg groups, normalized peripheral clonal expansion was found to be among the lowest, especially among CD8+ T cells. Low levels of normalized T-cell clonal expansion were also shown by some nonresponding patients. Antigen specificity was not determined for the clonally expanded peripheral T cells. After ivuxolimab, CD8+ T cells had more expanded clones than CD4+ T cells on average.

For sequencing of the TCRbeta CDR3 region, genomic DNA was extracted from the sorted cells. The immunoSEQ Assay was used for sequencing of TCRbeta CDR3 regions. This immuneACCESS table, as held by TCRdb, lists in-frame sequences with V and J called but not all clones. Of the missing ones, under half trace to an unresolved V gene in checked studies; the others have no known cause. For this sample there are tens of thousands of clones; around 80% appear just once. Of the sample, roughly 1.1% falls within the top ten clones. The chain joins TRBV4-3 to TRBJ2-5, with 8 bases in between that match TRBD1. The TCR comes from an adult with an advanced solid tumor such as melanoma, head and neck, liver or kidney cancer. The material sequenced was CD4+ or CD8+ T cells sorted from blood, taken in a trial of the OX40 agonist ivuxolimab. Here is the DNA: TGCGCCAGCAGCCGAGAAAGCCAGACAGGGGCGAAAGAGACCCAGTACTTC. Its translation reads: CASSRESQTGAKETQYF.